What follows are 11 T cell receptor beta chains derived from one specimen sequenced in a study of cytomegalovirus exposure and HLA in healthy donors. Primers for the PCR totalled 60 Vbeta and 13 Jbeta. TCRdb's copy holds only in-frame clones and misses some; the assay was immunoSEQ multiplex PCR. The sample contains approximately 120,000 clones, over 60% of which appear only once. Sequenced material: PBMCs. The receptors were gathered from a man aged 50 to 59 in good health and CMV-seronegative.

Only a few counts were recorded for this clone. This chain uses TRBV18 with TRBJ1-3; 7 positions match TRBD1. This CDR3 is 13 amino acids long. Germline loops: CDR1 KGHSH, CDR2 LQKENI. The trim removed 3 bases at V and 4 bases at J, leaving 0 bases unmatched. The DNA for the CDR3 is TGTGCCAGCTCACCGACAGGGGGAAACACCATATATTTT. This gives the protein CASSPTGGNTIYF.

In this sample, this clone turned up once. The chain has TRBV25-1 and TRBJ2-2; tentative D call: TRBD1 (5 bases). The germline V and J ends were trimmed by 4 bases and 5 bases, with 17 bases remaining between them. Per the germline V gene, CDR1 is MGHDK and CDR2 is SYGVNS. The CDR3 contains 16 residues. The CDR3, as DNA: TGTGCCAGCAGTGTTGAAGGGGCCCCCAAAACCGGGGAGCTGTTTTTT. The encoded protein is CASSVEGAPKTGELFF.

This clone is judged medium-sized. The chain uses TRBV28 and TRBJ1-1; no clear D gene. The germline gives CDR1 MDHEN, CDR2 SYDVKM. The CDR3 totals 14 residues. Trimming took 5 bases from V and 4 from J, leaving 14 bases between them. The CDR3 DNA is TGTGCCAGCAGTAGCCGAAGGAGCGGCACTGAAGCTTTCTTT. This codes for CASSSRRSGTEAFF.

V usage is TRBV10-3 and J usage is TRBJ1-5; TRBD1 agrees at 8 bases. The trim removed 0 bases at V and 3 bases at J, leaving 7 bases unmatched. This CDR3 has 17 amino acids. The germline V gene has CDR1 ENHRY and CDR2 SYGVKD. The CDR3 loop reads CAISESGGTGFNQPQHF. The CDR3 DNA is TGTGCCATCAGTGAGTCGGGGGGGACAGGCTTCAATCAGCCCCAGCATTTT.

The V call is TRBV11-2, the J call TRBJ1-6; D ambiguous. Trimming took off 2 bases at V and 7 bases at J, with 3 bases between the two ends. Germline V gene data show CDR1 as SGHAT and CDR2 as FQNNGV. The CDR3 consists of 12 residues. The CDR3 loop is CASSLLNSPLHF. As DNA, the CDR3 is TGTGCCAGCAGCTTATTAAATTCACCCCTCCACTTT.

Notes on this clone: Germline is not matched at one junction end, which may reflect a read error. Here the CDR3 DNA reads TGTGCCGGCAGCCCAACGCGGGGGGCCGGGGAGCTGTTTTTT. Its protein product is CAGSPTRGAGELFF. The rearrangement links TRBV6-1 to TRBJ2-2, with TRBD2 matching 8 bases. CDR3 length equals 14 residues. Germline loops: CDR1 MNHNS, CDR2 SASEGT.

This chain uses TRBV6-4 with TRBJ2-2; D uncertain. The germline V and J ends were trimmed by 5 bases and 6 bases, with 7 bases remaining between them. The germline V gene encodes CDR1 MRHNA and CDR2 SNTAGT. The CDR3 covers 12 residues. The CDR3 nucleotides read TGTGCCAGCAGTCCCAGTGCCGGGGAGCTGTTTTTT. Translated: CASSPSAGELFF.

The V call is TRBV11-3, the J call TRBJ2-1; 8 bases agree with TRBD2. Unmatched junction bases numbered 3, after V lost 5 bases and J lost 3 bases. Germline V gene lookup returns CDR1 SGHNT and CDR2 YENEEA. The CDR3 loop spans 14 amino acids. The CDR3 sequence is CASSPGTSYNEQFF. DNA of the CDR3: TGTGCCAGCAGCCCCGGGACTAGCTACAATGAGCAGTTCTTC.

Only a few counts were recorded for this clone. Germline and junction disagree at one end, which may indicate a read error. The genes are TRBV7-9 and TRBJ1-3; D is unresolved. This CDR3 comprises 15 residues. Per germline, CDR1 SEHNR and CDR2 FQNEAQ (reference sequence). The CDR3 protein is CSSSPTFFSGNTIYF. The CDR3, as DNA: TGTTCCAGCAGCCCCACATTTTTCTCTGGAAACACCATATATTTT.

The V and J genes are TRBV18 and TRBJ2-1, with TRBD1 as a possible D gene (6 bases). In germline, CDR1 is KGHSH, CDR2 LQKENI. The germline V and J ends were trimmed by 4 bases and 8 bases, with 15 bases remaining between them. This CDR3 is 14 amino acids long. The chain's CDR3 is CASSLAGVGDEQFF. In DNA, the CDR3 is TGTGCCAGCTCACTGGCAGGGGTTGGAGATGAGCAGTTCTTC.

This clone was counted once. The rearrangement links TRBV11-3 to TRBJ2-1, with 10 bases identical to TRBD2. Germline CDR1 reads SGHNT; CDR2 reads YENEEA. The length of the CDR3 is 16 residues. The V and J ends lost 5 bases and 4 bases, in that order; junction bases with no gene match: 8. The CDR3 here is CASSPNSGGPYNEQFF. In DNA form, the CDR3 reads TGTGCCAGCAGCCCTAATAGCGGGGGGCCTTACAATGAGCAGTTCTTC.